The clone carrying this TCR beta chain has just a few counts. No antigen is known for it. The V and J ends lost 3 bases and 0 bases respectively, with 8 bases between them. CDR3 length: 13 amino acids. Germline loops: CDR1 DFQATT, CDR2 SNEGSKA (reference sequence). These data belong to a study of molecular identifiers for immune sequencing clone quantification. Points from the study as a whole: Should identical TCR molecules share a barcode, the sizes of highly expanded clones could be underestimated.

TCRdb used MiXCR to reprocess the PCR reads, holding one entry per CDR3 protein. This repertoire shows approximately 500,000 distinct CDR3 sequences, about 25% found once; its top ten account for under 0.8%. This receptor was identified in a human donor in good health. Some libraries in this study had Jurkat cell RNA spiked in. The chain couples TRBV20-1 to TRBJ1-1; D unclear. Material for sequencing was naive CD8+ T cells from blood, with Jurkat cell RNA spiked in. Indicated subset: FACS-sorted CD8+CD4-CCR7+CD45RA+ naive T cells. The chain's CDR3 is CSARGTMNTEAFF. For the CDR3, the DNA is TGCAGTGCTAGGGGAACCATGAACACTGAAGCTTTCTTT.